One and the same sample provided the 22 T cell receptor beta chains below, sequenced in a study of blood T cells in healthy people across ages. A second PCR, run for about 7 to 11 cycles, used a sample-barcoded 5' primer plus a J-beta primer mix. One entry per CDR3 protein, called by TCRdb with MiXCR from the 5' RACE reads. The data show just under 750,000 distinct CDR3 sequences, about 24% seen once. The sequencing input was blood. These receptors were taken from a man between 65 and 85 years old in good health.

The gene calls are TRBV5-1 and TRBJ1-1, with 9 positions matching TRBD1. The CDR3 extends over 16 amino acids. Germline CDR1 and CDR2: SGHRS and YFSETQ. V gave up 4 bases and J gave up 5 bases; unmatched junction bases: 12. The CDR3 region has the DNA TGCGCCAGCAGCCAAACTACCGGGACAGGGCTGACTGAAGCTTTCTTT. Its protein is CASSQTTGTGLTEAFF.

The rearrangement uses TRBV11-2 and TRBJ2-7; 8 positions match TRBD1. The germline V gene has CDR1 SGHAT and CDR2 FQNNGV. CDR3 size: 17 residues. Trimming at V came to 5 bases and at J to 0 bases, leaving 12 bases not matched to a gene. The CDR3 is CASSRAGTGMSSYEQYF. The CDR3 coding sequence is TGTGCCAGCAGCAGAGCCGGGACAGGCATGAGCTCCTACGAGCAGTACTTC.

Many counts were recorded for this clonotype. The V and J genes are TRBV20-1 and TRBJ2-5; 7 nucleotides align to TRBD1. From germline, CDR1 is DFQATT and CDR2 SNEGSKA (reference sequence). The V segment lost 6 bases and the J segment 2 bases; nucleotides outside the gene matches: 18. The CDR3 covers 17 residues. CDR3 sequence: CSATGTAGFLGQETQYF. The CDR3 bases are TGCAGTGCGACAGGGACAGCCGGTTTTCTCGGTCAAGAGACCCAGTACTTC.

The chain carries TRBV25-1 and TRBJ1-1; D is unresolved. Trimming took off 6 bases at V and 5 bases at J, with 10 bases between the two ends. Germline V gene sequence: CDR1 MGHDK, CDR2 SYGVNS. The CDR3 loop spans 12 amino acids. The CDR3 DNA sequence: TGTGCCAGCAGAATGGCGAGGACTGAAGCTTTCTTT. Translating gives CASRMARTEAFF.

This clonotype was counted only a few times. The CDR3 sequence: CSASIVPDTQYF. CDR3 DNA: TGCAGTGCTAGTATCGTTCCGGATACGCAGTATTTT. The V call is TRBV20-1, the J call TRBJ2-3; no reliable D call. The CDR3 contains 12 residues. Germline loops: CDR1 DFQATT, CDR2 SNEGSKA (reference sequence). Trimming removed 3 bases from V and 6 bases from J, with 10 bases in between.

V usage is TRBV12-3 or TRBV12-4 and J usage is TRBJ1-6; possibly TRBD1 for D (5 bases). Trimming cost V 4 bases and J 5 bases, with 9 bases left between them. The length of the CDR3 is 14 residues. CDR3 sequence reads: CASSSGINNSPLHF. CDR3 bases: TGTGCCAGCAGTTCAGGGATCAATAATTCACCCCTCCACTTT.

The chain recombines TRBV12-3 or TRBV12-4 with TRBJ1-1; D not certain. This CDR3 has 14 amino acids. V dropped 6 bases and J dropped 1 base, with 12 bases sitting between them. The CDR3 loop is CASSPQTTNTEAFF. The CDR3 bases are TGTGCCAGCAGCCCCCAGACAACGAACACTGAAGCTTTCTTT.

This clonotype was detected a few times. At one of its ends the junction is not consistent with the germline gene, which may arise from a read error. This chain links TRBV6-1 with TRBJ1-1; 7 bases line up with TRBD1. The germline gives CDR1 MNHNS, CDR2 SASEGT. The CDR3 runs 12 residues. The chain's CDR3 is CARAEPQGGLLF. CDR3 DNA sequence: TGTGCCAGAGCCGAACCACAAGGGGGCCTCCTCTTT.

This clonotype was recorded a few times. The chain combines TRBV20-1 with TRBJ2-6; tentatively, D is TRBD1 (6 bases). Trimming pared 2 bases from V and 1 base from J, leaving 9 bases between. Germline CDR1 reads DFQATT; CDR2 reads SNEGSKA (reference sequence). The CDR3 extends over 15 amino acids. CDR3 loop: CSARPTGSGANVLTF. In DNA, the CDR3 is TGCAGTGCTAGACCCACAGGGTCTGGGGCCAACGTCCTGACTTTC.

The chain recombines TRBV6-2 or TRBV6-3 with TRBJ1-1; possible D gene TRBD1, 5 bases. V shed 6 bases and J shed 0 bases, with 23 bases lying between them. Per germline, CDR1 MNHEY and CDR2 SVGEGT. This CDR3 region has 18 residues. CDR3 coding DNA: TGTGCCAGCAGCCGGACCCATGGGGCGGTGGAGATGAACACTGAAGCTTTCTTT. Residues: CASSRTHGAVEMNTEAFF.

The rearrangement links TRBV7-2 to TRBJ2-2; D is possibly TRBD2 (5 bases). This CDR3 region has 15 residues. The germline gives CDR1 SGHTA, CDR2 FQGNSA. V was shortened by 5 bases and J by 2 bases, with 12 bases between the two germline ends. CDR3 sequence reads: CASSRLGVNTGELFF. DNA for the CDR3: TGTGCCAGCAGCCGCCTCGGGGTTAACACCGGGGAGCTGTTTTTT.

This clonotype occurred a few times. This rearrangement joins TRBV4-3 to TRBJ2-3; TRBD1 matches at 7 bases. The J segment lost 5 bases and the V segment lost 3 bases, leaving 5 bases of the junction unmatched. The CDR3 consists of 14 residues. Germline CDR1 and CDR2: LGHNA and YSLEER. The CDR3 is CASSQRTGKDTQYF. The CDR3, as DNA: TGCGCCAGCAGCCAGCGGACAGGAAAAGATACGCAGTATTTT.

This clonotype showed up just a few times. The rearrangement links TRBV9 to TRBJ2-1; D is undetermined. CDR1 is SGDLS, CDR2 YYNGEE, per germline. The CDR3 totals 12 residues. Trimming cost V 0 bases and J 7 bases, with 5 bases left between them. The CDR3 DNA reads TGTGCCAGCAGCGTAGGGGCAAATGAGCAGTTCTTC. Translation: CASSVGANEQFF. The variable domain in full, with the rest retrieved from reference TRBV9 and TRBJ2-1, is DSGVTQTPKHLITATGQRVTLRCSPRSGDLSVYWYQQSLDQGLQFLIQYYNGEERAKGNILERFSAQQFPDLHSELNLSSLELGDSALYFCASSVGANEQFFGPGTRLTVL.

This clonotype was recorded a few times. The CDR3 nucleotides read TGTGCCAGCAGTTCCAGCTCACAGGGTAGGGGTTCACCCCTCCACTTT. Its protein product is CASSSSSQGRGSPLHF. This chain uses TRBV12-3 or TRBV12-4 with TRBJ1-6; D is possibly TRBD1 (6 bases). The CDR3 contains 16 residues. Trimming took 4 bases from V and 9 from J, leaving 19 bases between them.

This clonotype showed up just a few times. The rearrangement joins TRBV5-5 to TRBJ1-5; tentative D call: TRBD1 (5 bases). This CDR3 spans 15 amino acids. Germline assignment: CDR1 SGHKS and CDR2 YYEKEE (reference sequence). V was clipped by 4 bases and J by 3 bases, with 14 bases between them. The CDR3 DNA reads TGTGCCAGCAGCAGACGGGAAGGGGTCAATCAGCCCCAGCATTTT. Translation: CASSRREGVNQPQHF.

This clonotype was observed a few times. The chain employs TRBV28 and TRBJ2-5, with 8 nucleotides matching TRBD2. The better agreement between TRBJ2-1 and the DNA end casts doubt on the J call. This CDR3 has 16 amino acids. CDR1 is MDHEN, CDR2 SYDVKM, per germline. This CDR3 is CASSLNRRGAINEQFF. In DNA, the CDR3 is TGTGCCAGCAGTTTAAATCGGCGGGGGGCCATCAATGAGCAGTTCTTC.

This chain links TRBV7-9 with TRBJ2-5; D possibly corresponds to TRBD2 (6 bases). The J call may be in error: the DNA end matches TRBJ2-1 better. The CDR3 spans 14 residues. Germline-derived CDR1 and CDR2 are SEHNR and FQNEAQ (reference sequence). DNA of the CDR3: TGTGCCAGCACCCTCCCGCCGGGGGATAGGGAGCAGTTCTTC. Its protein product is CASTLPPGDREQFF.

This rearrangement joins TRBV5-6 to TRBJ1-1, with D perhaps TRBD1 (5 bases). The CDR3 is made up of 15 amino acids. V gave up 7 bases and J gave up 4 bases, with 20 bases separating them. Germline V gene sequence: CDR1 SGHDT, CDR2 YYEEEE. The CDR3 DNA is TGTGCCAGCTTTGCTCAGGGTTTTCGAATCACTGAAGCTTTCTTT. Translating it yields CASFAQGFRITEAFF. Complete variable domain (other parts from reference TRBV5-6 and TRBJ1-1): DAGVTQSPTHLIKTRGQQVTLRCSPKSGHDTVSWYQQALGQGPQFIFQYYEEEERQRGNFPDRFSGHQFPNYSSELNVNALLLGDSALYLCASFAQGFRITEAFFGQGTRLTVV.

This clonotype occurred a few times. This chain's CDR3 is CSVGASLYGYTF. For the CDR3, the DNA is TGCAGCGTTGGGGCCAGTCTCTATGGCTACACCTTC. The rearrangement links TRBV29-1 to TRBJ1-2; D gene ambiguous. Germline assignment: CDR1 SQVTM and CDR2 ANQGSEA. V lost 4 bases, J lost 4 bases, and 10 bases lay in between. The CDR3 covers 12 residues.

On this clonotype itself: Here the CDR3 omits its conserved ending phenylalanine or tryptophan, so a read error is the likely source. The CDR3 region is CASSIPTNKNTEAFI. As DNA, the CDR3 is TGTGCCAGTAGTATCCCGACAAATAAGAACACTGAAGCTTTCATT. V and J are TRBV19 and TRBJ1-1; D call uncertain. Trimming shortened V by 3 bases and J by 1 base, and 12 bases separated the two germline ends. Germline values: CDR1 LNHDA, CDR2 SQIVND (reference sequence). This CDR3 has 15 amino acids.

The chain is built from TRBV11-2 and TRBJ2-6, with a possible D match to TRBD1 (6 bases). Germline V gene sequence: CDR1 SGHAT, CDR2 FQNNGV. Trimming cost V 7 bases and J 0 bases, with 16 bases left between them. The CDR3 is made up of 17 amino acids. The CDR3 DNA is TGTGCCAGCACTCCCGCAGGGGTCGGCTCTGGGGCCAACGTCCTGACTTTC. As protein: CASTPAGVGSGANVLTF.

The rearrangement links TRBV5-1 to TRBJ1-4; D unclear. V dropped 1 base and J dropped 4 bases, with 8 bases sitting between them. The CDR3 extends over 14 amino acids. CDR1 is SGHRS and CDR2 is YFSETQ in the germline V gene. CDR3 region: CASSLYGNNEKLFF. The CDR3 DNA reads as TGCGCCAGCAGCTTGTACGGTAATAATGAAAAACTGTTTTTT.